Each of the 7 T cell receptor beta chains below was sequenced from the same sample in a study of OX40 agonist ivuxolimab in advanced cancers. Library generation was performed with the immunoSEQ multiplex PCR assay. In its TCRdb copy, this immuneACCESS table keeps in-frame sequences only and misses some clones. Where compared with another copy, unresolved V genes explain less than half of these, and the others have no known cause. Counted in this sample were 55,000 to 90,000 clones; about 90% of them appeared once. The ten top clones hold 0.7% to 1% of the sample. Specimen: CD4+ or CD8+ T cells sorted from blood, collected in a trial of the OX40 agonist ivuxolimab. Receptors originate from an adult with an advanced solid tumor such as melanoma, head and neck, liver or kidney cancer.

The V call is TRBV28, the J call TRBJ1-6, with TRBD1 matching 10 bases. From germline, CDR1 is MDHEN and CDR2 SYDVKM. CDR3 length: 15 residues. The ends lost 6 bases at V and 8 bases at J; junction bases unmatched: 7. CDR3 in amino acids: CASRTGTGVYSPLHF. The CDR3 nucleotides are TGTGCCAGCAGAACCGGGACAGGGGTTTATTCACCCCTCCACTTT.

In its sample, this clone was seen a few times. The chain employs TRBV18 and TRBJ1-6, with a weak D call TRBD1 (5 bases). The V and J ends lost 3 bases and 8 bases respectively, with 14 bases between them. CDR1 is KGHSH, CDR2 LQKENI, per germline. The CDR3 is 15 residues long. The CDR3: CASSPSQAADSPLHF. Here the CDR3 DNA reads TGTGCCAGCTCACCGTCACAGGCGGCGGATTCACCCCTCCACTTT. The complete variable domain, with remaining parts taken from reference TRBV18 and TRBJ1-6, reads NAGVMQNPRHLVRRRGQEARLRCSPMKGHSHVYWYRQLPEEGLKFMVYLQKENIIDESGMPKERFSAEFPKEGPSILRIQQVVRGDSAAYFCASSPSQAADSPLHFGNGTRLTVT.

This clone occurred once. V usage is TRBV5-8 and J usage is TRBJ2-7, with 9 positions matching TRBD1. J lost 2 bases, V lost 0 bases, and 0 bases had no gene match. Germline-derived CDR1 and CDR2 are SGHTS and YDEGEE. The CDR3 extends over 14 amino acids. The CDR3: CASSLGTGAYEQYF. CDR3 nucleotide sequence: TGTGCCAGCAGCTTGGGGACAGGGGCCTACGAGCAGTACTTC.

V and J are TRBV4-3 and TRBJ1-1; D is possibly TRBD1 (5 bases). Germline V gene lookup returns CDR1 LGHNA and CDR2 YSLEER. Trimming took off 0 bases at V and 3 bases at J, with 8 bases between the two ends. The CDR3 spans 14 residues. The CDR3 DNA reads TGCGCCAGCAGCCAAGATGCGGGGGACACTGAAGCTTTCTTT. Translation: CASSQDAGDTEAFF.

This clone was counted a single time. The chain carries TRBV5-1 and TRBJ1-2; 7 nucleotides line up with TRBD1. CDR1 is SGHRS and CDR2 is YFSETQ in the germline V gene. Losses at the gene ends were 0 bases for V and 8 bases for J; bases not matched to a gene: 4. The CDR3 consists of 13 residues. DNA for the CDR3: TGCGCCAGCAGCTTGGAAGGGGGCGCGGGCTACACCTTC. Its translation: CASSLEGGAGYTF.

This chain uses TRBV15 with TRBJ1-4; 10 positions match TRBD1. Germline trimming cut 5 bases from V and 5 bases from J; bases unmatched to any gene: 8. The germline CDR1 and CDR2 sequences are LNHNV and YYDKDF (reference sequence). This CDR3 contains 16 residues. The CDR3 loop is CATSGSGQGPNEKLFF. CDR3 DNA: TGTGCCACCAGCGGATCGGGACAGGGGCCAAATGAAAAACTGTTTTTT. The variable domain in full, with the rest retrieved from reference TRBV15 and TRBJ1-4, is DAMVIQNPRYQVTQFGKPVTLSCSQTLNHNVMYWYQQKSSQAPKLLFHYYDKDFNNEADTPDNFQSRRPNTSFCFLDIRSPGLGDTAMYLCATSGSGQGPNEKLFFGSGTQLSVL.

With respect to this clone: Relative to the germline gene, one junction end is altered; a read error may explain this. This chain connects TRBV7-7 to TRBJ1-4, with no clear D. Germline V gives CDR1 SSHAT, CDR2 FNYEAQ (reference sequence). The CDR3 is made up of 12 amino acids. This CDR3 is CASSLFGEKLFF. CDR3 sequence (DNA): TGTGCTAGCAGCTTATTTGGGGAAAAACTGTTTTTT.